This TCR beta chain came from a study of blood T cell repertoires in COVID-19. About the research overall: Samples of COVID-19 (acute and convalescent) were obtained from the United States, Italy and Spain. In each case, the material was cDNA or gDNA derived from T cells, B-cell-depleted T cells, or PBMCs.

Original processing methods: Amplifying reference gene primers gave estimates of nucleated cell counts. The protocol was immunoSEQ multiplex PCR, while the TCRdb copy is restricted to in-frame clones and leaves out a portion. V and J calls and clone size come straight from that table; D and trimming were deduced from the DNA. The sample has roughly 110,000 clones, around four fifths seen once. The CDR3 consists of 14 residues. With 4 bases clipped from V and 9 bases from J, the junction kept 7 bases outside the gene matches. Germline assignment: CDR1 KGHDR and CDR2 SFDVKD. The sequencing input was peripheral blood. The sequence derives from a man between 65 and 85 years old with acute or convalescent COVID-19. The V and J genes are TRBV24-1 and TRBJ2-3; 9 positions agree with TRBD1. CDR3 protein: CATSESRQGGTQYF. The CDR3 nucleotides are TGTGCCACCAGTGAATCCCGACAGGGGGGAACGCAGTATTTT.